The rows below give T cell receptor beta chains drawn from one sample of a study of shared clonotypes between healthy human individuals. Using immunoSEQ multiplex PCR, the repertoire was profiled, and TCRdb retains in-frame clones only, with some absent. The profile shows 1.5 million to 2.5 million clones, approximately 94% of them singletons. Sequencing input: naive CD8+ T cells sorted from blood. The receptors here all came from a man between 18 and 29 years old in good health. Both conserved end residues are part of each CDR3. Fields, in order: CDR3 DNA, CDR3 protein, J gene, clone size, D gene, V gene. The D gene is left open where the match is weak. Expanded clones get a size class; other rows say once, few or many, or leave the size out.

TGTGCCAGCAGTTTACGGCAGTACGAGCAGTACTTC	CASSLRQYEQYF	TRBJ2-7	.	.	TRBV28
TGTGCCAGCAGCTTTGATGTTCCCACAGGGGGCTATGAGCAGTTCTTC	CASSFDVPTGGYEQFF	TRBJ2-1	.	TRBD1	TRBV7-9
TGCGCCAGCAGCGACCCGGGACAGGGGGACGAGCAGTACTTC	CASSDPGQGDEQYF	TRBJ2-7	.	TRBD1	TRBV5-1
TGTGCCAGCCTAGTACCTGGGGCCAACGTCCTGACTTTC	CASLVPGANVLTF	TRBJ2-6	.	.	TRBV6-5
TGTGCCAGCAGCACCCGGGACGCTCCGAGCGAGCAGTACTTC	CASSTRDAPSEQYF	TRBJ2-7	.	.	TRBV9
TGTGCCAGCAGTTACGGACAAGAAATAGGGCATGAGCAGTTCTTC	CASSYGQEIGHEQFF	TRBJ2-1	once	.	TRBV6-8
TGCGCCAGCAGTGCCACTTACGCTTTCACAGATACGCAGTATTTT	CASSATYAFTDTQYF	TRBJ2-3	.	.	TRBV10-2
TGTGCCAGTAGTTCTGGGACTAGTTTTGGGGCCAACGTCCTGACTTTC	CASSSGTSFGANVLTF	TRBJ2-6	once	TRBD2	TRBV19
TGTGCCAGCAGCTCCATAATGTATGGGGTCCACGAGCAGTACTTC	CASSSIMYGVHEQYF	TRBJ2-7	.	.	TRBV5-6
TGTGCCAGCAGTGAAGTACAGAACACCGGGGAGCTGTTTTTT	CASSEVQNTGELFF	TRBJ2-2	once	.	TRBV6-1
TGCGCCAGCAGCCAAGAGCTCGGCGGAGGGAGTTATGGCTACACCTTC	CASSQELGGGSYGYTF	TRBJ1-2	.	.	TRBV4-1
TGTGCCAGCAGCTTAGAGGGGGTCGATGAGCAGTTCTTC	CASSLEGVDEQFF	TRBJ2-1	.	.	TRBV7-9
TGTGCCAGCAGTGAACTAGGGACAGGGCACACTGAAGCTTTCTTT	CASSELGTGHTEAFF	TRBJ1-1	.	TRBD1	TRBV2